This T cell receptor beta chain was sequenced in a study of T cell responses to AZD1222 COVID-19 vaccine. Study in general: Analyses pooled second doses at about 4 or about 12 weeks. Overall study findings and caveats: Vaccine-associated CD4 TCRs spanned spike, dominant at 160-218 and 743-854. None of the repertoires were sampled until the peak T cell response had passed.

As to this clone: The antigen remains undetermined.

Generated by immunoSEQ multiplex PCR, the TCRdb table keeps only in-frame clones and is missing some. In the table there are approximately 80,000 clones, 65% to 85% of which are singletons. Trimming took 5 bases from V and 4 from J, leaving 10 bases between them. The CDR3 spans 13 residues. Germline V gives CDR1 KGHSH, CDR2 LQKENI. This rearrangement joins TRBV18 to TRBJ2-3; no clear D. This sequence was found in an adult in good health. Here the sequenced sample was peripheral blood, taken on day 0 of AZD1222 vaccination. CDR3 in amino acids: CASSSPWADTQYF. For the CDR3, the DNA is TGTGCCAGCTCATCGCCTTGGGCAGATACGCAGTATTTT.